The 9 T cell receptor beta chains given below trace back to one sample, sequenced in a study of blood T cell repertoires in COVID-19. Using immunoSEQ multiplex PCR, the repertoire was profiled, and TCRdb retains in-frame clones only, with some absent. This table has under 400,000 clones, around 89% appearing once. Sequenced: peripheral blood. The source of these receptors is a young man with active or convalescent COVID-19.

As DNA, the CDR3 is TGTGCCAGCAGTCCCTCAGGGGCAGTCTCCTACGAGCAGTACTTC. Its protein product is CASSPSGAVSYEQYF. The chain is built from TRBV27 and TRBJ2-7; maybe TRBD1 (6 bases). V gave up 5 bases and J gave up 0 bases, with 14 bases separating them. The CDR3 has 15 amino acids. Germline V lookup: CDR1 MNHEY, CDR2 SMNVEV (reference sequence).

This chain uses TRBV18 with TRBJ1-6; tentative D call: TRBD1 (5 bases). V lost 4 bases to trimming and J lost 5 bases, with 21 bases between them. This CDR3 is built from 18 residues. The V gene's germline CDR1 is KGHSH and CDR2 LQKENI. The CDR3 coding sequence is TGTGCCAGCTCACGAACGGGAATCGGGGGGAGCGATAATTCACCCCTCCACTTT. It translates to CASSRTGIGGSDNSPLHF.

The J gene is TRBJ2-7, the V gene TRBV29-1; no definite D call. The germline CDR1 and CDR2 sequences are SQVTM and ANQGSEA. CDR3 length: 14 residues. V shed 4 bases and J shed 7 bases, with 20 bases lying between them. The CDR3 DNA reads TGCAGCGTTGCACTTAAGGCGGCCTCCACGGAGCAGTACTTC. Protein: CSVALKAASTEQYF.

The chain recombines TRBV11-1 with TRBJ2-2; TRBD1 matches at 9 bases. In germline, CDR1 is SGHAT, CDR2 FQDESV (reference sequence). This CDR3 region has 13 residues. J was trimmed by 9 bases and V by 3 bases; bases with no gene match: 2. The CDR3 DNA reads TGTGCCAGCAGCTTTACAGGGGGCCGGGAGCTGTTTTTT. Protein product: CASSFTGGRELFF.

The rearrangement uses TRBV6-1 and TRBJ1-2, with D hard to call. The germline V gene encodes CDR1 MNHNS and CDR2 SASEGT. The CDR3 is 13 residues long. V was shortened by 3 bases and J by 7 bases, with 12 bases between the two germline ends. The CDR3 bases are TGTGCCAGCAGTGACCTGGGAGCGAGTGGCTACACCTTC. This translates into CASSDLGASGYTF.

The rearrangement links TRBV7-2 to TRBJ1-2; TRBD1 agrees at 7 bases. The CDR3 totals 15 residues. J lost 2 bases, V lost 5 bases, and 8 bases had no gene match. Germline V lookup: CDR1 SGHTA, CDR2 FQGNSA. The CDR3 loop is CASSRGTEPNYGYTF. The CDR3 DNA follows: TGTGCCAGCAGCCGCGGGACAGAGCCAAACTATGGCTACACCTTC.

The gene calls are TRBV19 and TRBJ2-7; no firm D call. Germline-derived CDR1 and CDR2 are LNHDA and SQIVND (reference sequence). V was shortened by 1 base and J by 0 bases, with 7 bases between the two germline ends. The CDR3 runs to 14 residues. The CDR3 bases are TGTGCCAGTAGTATAGTCGCGGACTCCTACGAGCAGTACTTC. The encoded protein is CASSIVADSYEQYF.

J is TRBJ2-5 and V is TRBV7-6; possibly TRBD1 for D (6 bases). CDR1 SGHVS and CDR2 FNYEAQ come from the germline V gene. V was pared by 0 bases and J by 2 bases, with 10 bases between. The CDR3 spans 15 residues. Here the CDR3 reads CASSLAVGQQETQYF. In nucleotides, the CDR3 is TGTGCCAGCAGCTTAGCGGTAGGACAGCAAGAGACCCAGTACTTC.

CDR3 coding DNA: TGTGCCAGCAGCCCAGTGACAGGGGTTTCCTACGAGCAGTACTTC. Encoded protein: CASSPVTGVSYEQYF. This chain uses TRBV3-1 (or the pseudogene TRBV3-2) with TRBJ2-7; 8 bases match TRBD1. This CDR3 region has 15 residues. Losses at the gene ends were 4 bases for V and 1 base for J; bases not matched to a gene: 6. Germline CDR1 and CDR2: LGHDT and YNNKEL (reference sequence).